What follows describes a single T cell receptor (beta chain). Germline V CDR1 and CDR2: MNHNY, SVGAGI (reference sequence). V dropped 2 bases and J dropped 6 bases, with 10 bases sitting between them. The length of the CDR3 is 13 residues. This sample is drawn from a study of siplizumab effects on memory and regulatory T cells. Generated by immunoSEQ multiplex PCR, the TCRdb table keeps only in-frame clones and is missing some. The sample contains over 100,000 clones, about 94% of which appear only once. Source material: CD4+ T cells sorted from blood. The chain employs TRBV6-6 and TRBJ2-5, with D possibly matching TRBD1 (6 bases). The TCR originated in a human donor in good health. The CDR3 region has the DNA TGTGCCAGCAGTTACACTCAGGGGAAGACCCAGTACTTC. It translates to CASSYTQGKTQYF.